Listed below are T cell receptor beta chains from one sample, sequenced in a study of blood T cell repertoires in COVID-19. The method was immunoSEQ multiplex PCR; TCRdb's version includes in-frame clones alone and lacks a portion of them. The table shows about 270,000 clones, with 85% occurring only once. Sequencing was performed on peripheral blood. The source is a woman aged 45 to 65 with active or convalescent COVID-19. Both conserved end residues are part of each CDR3. The D gene is left open where the match is weak. Clone size is given for some rows only: seen once, a few or many times, or a class if the clone is expanded.

j_call v_call clone_size d_call cdr3_aa cdr3_nt
TRBJ2-7 TRBV11-2 once TRBD2 CASSDPGLLKTYEQYF TGTGCCAGCAGCGACCCGGGACTACTAAAAACCTACGAGCAGTACTTC
TRBJ2-5 TRBV12-3/TRBV12-4 NA NA CASSSTPRETQYF TGTGCCAGCAGCTCCACTCCCCGGGAGACCCAGTACTTC
TRBJ2-2 TRBV5-1 few NA CASSLALKNTGELFF TGCGCCAGCAGCTTGGCCCTTAAGAACACCGGGGAGCTGTTTTTT
TRBJ1-5 TRBV9 NA NA CASSRDYSNQPQHF TGTGCCAGCAGTAGGGACTATAGCAATCAGCCCCAGCATTTT
TRBJ2-1 TRBV24-1 NA NA CATRPGLLYNEQFF TGTGCCACCAGACCGGGACTTCTATACAATGAGCAGTTCTTC
TRBJ2-5 TRBV5-1 NA TRBD2 CASSWSSGSMQETQYF TGCGCCAGCAGCTGGTCTAGCGGGAGCATGCAAGAGACCCAGTACTTC
TRBJ2-1 TRBV9 NA NA CASSVESGYNEQFF TGTGCCAGCAGCGTAGAAAGCGGGTACAATGAGCAGTTCTTC
TRBJ2-1 TRBV7-9 NA NA CASSPGDEQFF TGTGCCAGCAGCCCGGGGGATGAGCAGTTCTTC
TRBJ2-7 TRBV6-2/TRBV6-3 once TRBD1 CASSYPRQGQPYEQYF TGTGCCAGCAGTTACCCACGACAGGGGCAGCCCTACGAGCAGTACTTC
TRBJ2-3 TRBV3-1/TRBV3-2 NA TRBD2 CASSPREGSTDTQYF TGTGCCAGCAGCCCGCGGGAGGGGAGCACAGATACGCAGTATTTT
TRBJ2-4 TRBV6-2/TRBV6-3 NA TRBD2 CASSFPLTSGSAKNIQYF TGTGCCAGCAGTTTTCCTCTAACTAGCGGGAGTGCCAAAAACATTCAGTACTTC
TRBJ1-4 TRBV19 NA TRBD1 CASSVSGTGGLTNEKLFF TGTGCCAGTAGTGTGTCCGGGACAGGGGGCCTGACTAATGAAAAACTGTTTTTT
TRBJ2-3 TRBV4-1 NA NA CASSLDSFSTDTQYF TGCGCCAGCAGCTTAGACAGTTTTAGCACAGATACGCAGTATTTT
TRBJ2-2 TRBV29-1 NA NA CSVSVREAGELFF TGCAGCGTTTCGGTCAGGGAGGCCGGGGAGCTGTTTTTT
TRBJ1-1 TRBV15 NA NA CATSEDIWGRTEAFF TGTGCCACCAGCGAAGATATATGGGGCAGGACTGAAGCTTTCTTT
TRBJ2-1 TRBV21-1 NA NA CASSKRASGTIMWSSYNEQFF TGTGCCAGCAGCAAAAGGGCTAGCGGGACCATCATGTGGAGCTCCTACAATGAGCAGTTCTTC
TRBJ1-1 TRBV5-5 NA TRBD1 CASRIGGRGIMNTEAFF TGTGCCAGCAGAATCGGAGGCAGGGGGATCATGAACACTGAAGCTTTCTTT
TRBJ2-4 TRBV7-9 NA NA CASSFGTSLLAKNIQYF TGTGCCAGCAGCTTTGGGACTTCGCTTTTAGCCAAAAACATTCAGTACTTC
TRBJ2-1 TRBV4-1 NA NA CASSQDRDTGSYNEQFF TGCGCCAGCAGCCAAGATCGGGACACCGGCTCCTACAATGAGCAGTTCTTC
TRBJ2-3 TRBV5-1 few NA CASSPQVSADTQYF TGCGCCAGCAGCCCCCAGGTGTCGGCAGATACGCAGTATTTT
TRBJ2-1 TRBV29-1 NA NA CSVEGFSSYNEQFF TGCAGCGTTGAAGGGTTTAGCTCCTACAATGAGCAGTTCTTC
TRBJ2-7 TRBV13 NA NA CASSLMGQGYYEQYF TGTGCCAGCAGCTTAATGGGTCAGGGATACTACGAGCAGTACTTC
TRBJ1-1 TRBV18 NA NA CASSPPGREAFF TGTGCCAGCTCACCACCGGGCCGTGAAGCTTTCTTT
TRBJ1-6 TRBV6-9 NA NA CASRQGVGSPLHF TGTGCCAGCAGACAGGGCGTCGGATCACCCCTCCACTTT
TRBJ1-1 TRBV18 NA NA CASSPRIGGDTEAFF TGTGCCAGCTCACCAAGAATCGGCGGGGACACTGAAGCTTTCTTT
TRBJ2-6 TRBV3-1/TRBV3-2 NA NA CASSPTATSGANVLTF TGTGCCAGCAGCCCGACAGCGACCTCTGGGGCCAACGTCCTGACTTTC
TRBJ1-6 TRBV11-2 NA NA CASSLNLWRIRSPLHF TGTGCCAGCAGCTTAAATCTTTGGCGGATACGATCACCCCTCCACTTT
TRBJ2-1 TRBV5-1 NA TRBD1 CASRQGAINEQFF TGCGCCAGCAGGCAGGGGGCGATCAATGAGCAGTTCTTC
TRBJ1-5 TRBV2 few TRBD1 CASSLQGGRNQPQHF TGTGCCAGCAGTTTACAGGGGGGGCGCAATCAGCCCCAGCATTTT
TRBJ2-2 TRBV5-1 NA NA CASSLGQDTGELFF TGCGCCAGCAGCTTGGGACAGGACACCGGGGAGCTGTTTTTT
TRBJ1-2 TRBV24-1 NA TRBD1 CATSDLQGAYTSYTF TGTGCCACCAGTGATTTACAGGGGGCCTATACGAGCTACACCTTC
TRBJ1-2 TRBV3-1/TRBV3-2 NA TRBD1 CASSRGTGTGYTF TGTGCCAGCAGTCGGGGGACAGGGACGGGCTACACCTTC
TRBJ1-1 TRBV25-1 NA TRBD1 CASSEIGGSDTEAFF TGTGCCAGCAGTGAAATAGGGGGCTCGGACACTGAAGCTTTCTTT
TRBJ2-1 TRBV28 once TRBD2 CGGSRSGSRAAEQFF TGTGGGGGCAGTAGAAGCGGGAGTCGAGCGGCTGAGCAGTTCTTC
TRBJ2-3 TRBV2 NA NA CASSLRRWVTDTQYF TGTGCCAGCAGTCTACGGAGGTGGGTGACAGATACGCAGTATTTT
TRBJ1-3 TRBV23-1 NA NA CASSQSRYAQHSGNTIYF TGCGCCAGCAGTCAATCTAGGTACGCACAGCACTCTGGAAACACCATATATTTT
TRBJ1-2 TRBV12-3/TRBV12-4 NA TRBD1 CASSAQAGQGYTF TGTGCCAGCAGTGCCCAGGCGGGACAGGGCTACACCTTC
TRBJ2-5 TRBV13 NA NA CASNRGIGEETQYF TGTGCCAGCAATAGGGGGATTGGCGAAGAGACCCAGTACTTC
TRBJ1-1 TRBV2 NA NA CASSRQENTEAFF TGTGCCAGCAGCAGACAGGAGAACACTGAAGCTTTCTTT
TRBJ1-1 TRBV21-1 NA NA CASFVTGGRTEAFF TGTGCCAGCTTTGTCACAGGGGGCCGGACTGAAGCTTTCTTT
TRBJ1-3 TRBV9 NA NA CASSPTGSGNTIYF TGTGCCAGCAGCCCAACAGGCTCTGGAAACACCATATATTTT
TRBJ1-1 TRBV3-1/TRBV3-2 NA NA CASSHFLLGGNTEAFF TGTGCCAGCAGCCATTTCCTCCTAGGCGGGAACACTGAAGCTTTCTTT
TRBJ2-2 TRBV30 NA NA CAWSRDSGRELFF TGTGCCTGGAGTCGGGACTCGGGCCGGGAGCTGTTTTTT
TRBJ2-7 TRBV5-6 few NA CATSTLGGGSYF TGTGCCACCTCGACCCTGGGGGGGGGCTCTTACTTC
TRBJ1-1 TRBV5-1 few NA CASSPPWGVKAFF TGCGCCAGCAGCCCCCCATGGGGCGTTAAAGCTTTCTTT
TRBJ2-5 TRBV6-5 NA TRBD1 CASSPRTGGAGTQYF TGTGCCAGCAGCCCCAGGACAGGGGGCGCGGGGACCCAGTACTTC
TRBJ1-1 TRBV5-1 once TRBD1 CASRKGATNTEAFF TGCGCCAGCAGAAAGGGGGCCACTAACACTGAAGCTTTCTTT
TRBJ1-1 TRBV3-1/TRBV3-2 NA TRBD1 CASSQASGTGGKAFF TGTGCCAGCAGCCAAGCGTCCGGGACAGGGGGAAAAGCTTTCTTT
TRBJ2-7 TRBV5-1 few NA CASSPAPGYEQYF TGCGCCAGCAGCCCCGCGCCCGGTTACGAGCAGTACTTC